These 14 T cell receptor beta chains came from one sample sequenced in a study of control samples from healthy donors and cancer patients. The assay was immunoSEQ multiplex PCR, and TCRdb's table has in-frame clones only and misses some. The sample comprises 150,000 to 200,000 clones, roughly nine tenths of which are singletons, and roughly 1.6% rests with the top ten. Material for sequencing was blood. All receptors come from a woman younger than 45 in good health.

The CDR3, as DNA: TGTGCCAGCAGTTTGCGAGCTAGCGGGAGGTTAGACGAGCAGTACTTC. Translation gives CASSLRASGRLDEQYF. The V and J genes are TRBV27 and TRBJ2-7; 11 bases map to TRBD2. V gave up 3 bases and J gave up 5 bases; unmatched junction bases: 9. CDR3 length equals 16 residues. The germline V gene encodes CDR1 MNHEY and CDR2 SMNVEV (reference sequence).

This clone was counted a few times. CDR3 region: CATSGGDTYEQYF. The DNA for the CDR3 is TGTGCCACCAGTGGAGGGGACACCTACGAGCAGTACTTC. The chain has TRBV24-1 and TRBJ2-7, with D maybe TRBD1 (6 bases). Looked up from germline, CDR1 is KGHDR and CDR2 is SFDVKD. This CDR3 has 13 residues. Trimming left V 5 bases short and J 2 bases short, with 9 bases between.

The chain links TRBV12-3 or TRBV12-4 to TRBJ1-6, with D unresolved. V lost 3 bases and J 10 bases, leaving 7 bases between the germline ends. The CDR3 covers 12 residues. The CDR3 sequence is CASSLNNSPLHF. The CDR3 nucleotides are TGTGCCAGCAGTTTGAACAACTCACCCCTCCACTTT.

V gene TRBV5-1 combines with J gene TRBJ1-2; no clear D. This CDR3 spans 13 amino acids. The V gene lost 3 bases and the J gene lost 0 bases, with 6 bases spanning the gap. Germline V gene data show CDR1 as SGHRS and CDR2 as YFSETQ. The CDR3 loop reads CASSSRANYGYTF. Written as DNA, the CDR3 is TGCGCCAGCAGCTCTAGGGCTAACTATGGCTACACCTTC.

About this clone itself: Other DNA sequences from this sample encode an identical CDR3 as well. The V and J genes are TRBV14 and TRBJ1-6; D not certain. V was cut by 3 bases and J by 7 bases, with 7 bases left in between. The CDR3 is 13 residues long. The germline CDR1 and CDR2 sequences are SGHDN and FVKESK. This CDR3 is CASSHTDNSPLHF. As DNA, the CDR3 is TGTGCCAGCAGCCACACCGACAATTCACCCCTCCACTTT. The entire variable domain, with the rest obtained from reference TRBV14 and TRBJ1-6, is as follows: EAGVTQFPSHSVIEKGQTVTLRCDPISGHDNLYWYRRVMGKEIKFLLHFVKESKQDESGMPNNRFLAERTGGTYSTLKVQPAELEDSGVYFCASSHTDNSPLHFGNGTRLTVT.

The chain joins TRBV19 to TRBJ1-2; 7 nucleotides line up with TRBD1. With V trimmed by 9 bases and J by 1 base, 8 bases remained unmatched. This CDR3 region has 14 residues. Looked up from germline, CDR1 is LNHDA and CDR2 is SQIVND (reference sequence). The CDR3 nucleotides are TGTGCCAGCGGAACAGGGGCTCTTAACTATGGCTACACCTTC. This encodes CASGTGALNYGYTF.

This clone was observed once. The J gene is TRBJ1-3, the V gene TRBV19; TRBD1 is a possible D gene (5 bases). CDR3 length: 14 amino acids. Germline CDR1 LNHDA, CDR2 SQIVND (reference sequence). Trimming removed 4 bases from V and 3 bases from J, with 10 bases in between. The CDR3 nucleotides are TGTGCCAGTAGTAATAGGGGCGATGGAAACACCATATATTTT. The encoded protein is CASSNRGDGNTIYF.

The rearrangement links TRBV6-2 or TRBV6-3 to TRBJ2-5; TRBD2 aligns across 15 bases. J was trimmed by 5 bases and V by 2 bases; bases with no gene match: 0. Germline V gene data show CDR1 as MNHEY and CDR2 as SVGEGT. The CDR3 runs 15 residues. CDR3 protein: CASSYGLAGGETQYF. In nucleotides, the CDR3 is TGTGCCAGCAGTTACGGACTAGCGGGAGGGGAGACCCAGTACTTC.

The rearrangement links TRBV28 to TRBJ2-7; TRBD1 or TRBD2 may be the D gene (5 bases each). The CDR3 runs to 14 residues. The V and J ends lost 2 bases and 3 bases respectively, with 11 bases between them. Germline V CDR1 and CDR2: MDHEN, SYDVKM. The CDR3 nucleotides are TGTGCCAGCAGTTTAGGGGACGGGATCTACGAGCAGTACTTC. Translation gives CASSLGDGIYEQYF. Full variable domain (remainder filled in from reference TRBV28 and TRBJ2-7): DVKVTQSSRYLVKRTGEKVFLECVQDMDHENMFWYRQDPGLGLRLIYFSYDVKMKEKGDIPEGYSVSREKKERFSLILESASTNQTSMYLCASSLGDGIYEQYFGPGTRLTVT.

The chain employs TRBV9 and TRBJ2-2, with TRBD2 identical over 10 bases. V lost 4 bases to trimming and J lost 4 bases; unmatched junction nucleotides: 7. The CDR3 runs 16 residues. The germline CDR1 and CDR2 sequences are SGDLS and YYNGEE. The CDR3: CASSRPGLAVTGELFF. The CDR3 DNA sequence: TGTGCCAGCAGCCGACCAGGACTAGCGGTCACCGGGGAGCTGTTTTTT. Full variable domain (outside the CDR3, taken from reference TRBV9 and TRBJ2-2): DSGVTQTPKHLITATGQRVTLRCSPRSGDLSVYWYQQSLDQGLQFLIQYYNGEERAKGNILERFSAQQFPDLHSELNLSSLELGDSALYFCASSRPGLAVTGELFFGEGSRLTVL.

For the CDR3, the DNA is TGTGCCAGCAGTTTCGGGAATTCACCCCTCCACTTT. This gives the protein CASSFGNSPLHF. The genes are TRBV6-5 and TRBJ1-6, with D uncertain. V lost 4 bases to trimming and J lost 7 bases, with 5 bases between them. The CDR3 extends over 12 amino acids. From germline, CDR1 is MNHEY and CDR2 SVGAGI.

V gene TRBV19 combines with J gene TRBJ1-4; 7 nucleotides agree with TRBD1. The CDR3 spans 14 residues. CDR1 and CDR2 (germline): LNHDA, SQIVND (reference sequence). Trimming removed 3 bases from V and 7 bases from J; junction bases left unmatched: 5. CDR3 residues: CASSIGGTAEKLFF. In DNA, the CDR3 is TGTGCCAGTAGTATTGGCGGGACAGCTGAAAAACTGTTTTTT.

This clone was detected once. The rearrangement uses TRBV2 and TRBJ1-3; 8 nucleotides agree with TRBD1. Germline assignment: CDR1 SNHLY and CDR2 FYNNEI. The CDR3 has 14 amino acids. J gave up 3 bases and V 6 bases, and 4 bases lay outside the gene matches. In nucleotides, the CDR3 is TGTGCCAGCAGCAGGGGGCCGGGTGGAAACACCATATATTTT. Protein product: CASSRGPGGNTIYF.

The J gene is TRBJ2-1, the V gene TRBV15, with 7 bases matching TRBD1. The germline V gene has CDR1 LNHNV and CDR2 YYDKDF (reference sequence). V gave up 0 bases and J gave up 3 bases; unmatched junction bases: 5. This CDR3 contains 16 residues. This chain's CDR3 is CATSREQGSLYNEQFF. The CDR3 nucleotides read TGTGCCACCAGCAGAGAACAGGGGTCCCTCTACAATGAGCAGTTCTTC.